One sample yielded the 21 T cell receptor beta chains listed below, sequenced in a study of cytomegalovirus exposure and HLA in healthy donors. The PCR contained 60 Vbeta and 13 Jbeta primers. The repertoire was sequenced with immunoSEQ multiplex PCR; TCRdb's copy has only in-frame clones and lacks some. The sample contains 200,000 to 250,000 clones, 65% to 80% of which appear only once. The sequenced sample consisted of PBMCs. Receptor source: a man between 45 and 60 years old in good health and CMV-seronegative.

For the CDR3, the DNA is TGTGCCAGCACCCAAGGGAGCGGGAGGGCCTATGGTGAGCAGTTCTTC. Translation: CASTQGSGRAYGEQFF. The chain carries TRBV21-1 and TRBJ2-1; the listed D gene, TRBD2, was not tested against the DNA. TRBV21-1 is a pseudogene segment. The CDR3 is 16 amino acids.

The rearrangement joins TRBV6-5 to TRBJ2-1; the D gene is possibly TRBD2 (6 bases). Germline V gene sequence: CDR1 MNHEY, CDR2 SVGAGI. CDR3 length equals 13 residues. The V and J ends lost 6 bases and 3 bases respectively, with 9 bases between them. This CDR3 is CASRRDFYNEQFF. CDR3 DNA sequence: TGTGCCAGCAGAAGGGACTTCTACAATGAGCAGTTCTTC.

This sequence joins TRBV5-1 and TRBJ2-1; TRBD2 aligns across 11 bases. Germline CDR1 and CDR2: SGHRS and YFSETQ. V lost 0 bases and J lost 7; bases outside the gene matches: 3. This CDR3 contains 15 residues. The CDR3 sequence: CASSLGSSGGNEQFF. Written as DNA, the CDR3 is TGCGCCAGCAGCTTGGGGTCTAGCGGGGGGAATGAGCAGTTCTTC.

The CDR3 coding sequence is TGTGCCAGCAGTGAGTCAGGGGGTTTAGGCTCACCCCTCCACTTT. Its protein product is CASSESGGLGSPLHF. The chain joins TRBV6-4 to TRBJ1-6; 7 positions agree with TRBD1. This CDR3 has 15 residues. V lost 3 bases to trimming and J lost 10 bases; unmatched junction nucleotides: 9. The V gene's germline CDR1 is MRHNA and CDR2 SNTAGT.

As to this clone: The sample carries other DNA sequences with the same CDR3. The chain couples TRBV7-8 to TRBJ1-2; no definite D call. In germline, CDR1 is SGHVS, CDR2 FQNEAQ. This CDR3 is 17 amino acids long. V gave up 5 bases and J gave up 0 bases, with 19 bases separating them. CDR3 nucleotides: TGTGCCAGCAGCCTAAGTGGTATTCAGGCCGCTAACTATGGCTACACCTTC. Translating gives CASSLSGIQAANYGYTF.

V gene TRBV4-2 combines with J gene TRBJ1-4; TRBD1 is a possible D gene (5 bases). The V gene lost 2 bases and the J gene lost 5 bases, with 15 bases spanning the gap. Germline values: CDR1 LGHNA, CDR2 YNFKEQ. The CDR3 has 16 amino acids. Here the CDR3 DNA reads TGTGCCAGCAGCCAATCAATGGTAGGGGCAAATGAAAAACTGTTTTTT. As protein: CASSQSMVGANEKLFF.

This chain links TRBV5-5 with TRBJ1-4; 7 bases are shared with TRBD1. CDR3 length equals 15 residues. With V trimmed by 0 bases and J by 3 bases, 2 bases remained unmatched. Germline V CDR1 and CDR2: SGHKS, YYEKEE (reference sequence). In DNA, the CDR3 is TGTGCCAGCAGCTTGGTGGACAGGTCTAATGAAAAACTGTTTTTT. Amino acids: CASSLVDRSNEKLFF.

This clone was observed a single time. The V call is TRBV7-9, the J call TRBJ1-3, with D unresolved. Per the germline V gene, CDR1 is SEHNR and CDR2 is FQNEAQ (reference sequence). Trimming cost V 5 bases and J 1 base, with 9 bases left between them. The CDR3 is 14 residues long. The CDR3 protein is CASSLDWSGNTIYF. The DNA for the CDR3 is TGTGCCAGCAGCCTTGACTGGTCTGGAAACACCATATATTTT. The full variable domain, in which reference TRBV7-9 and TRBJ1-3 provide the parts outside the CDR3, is DTGVSQNPRHKITKRGQNVTFRCDPISEHNRLYWYRQTLGQGPEFLTYFQNEAQLEKSRLLSDRFSAERPKGSFSTLEIQRTEQGDSAMYLCASSLDWSGNTIYFGEGSWLTVV.

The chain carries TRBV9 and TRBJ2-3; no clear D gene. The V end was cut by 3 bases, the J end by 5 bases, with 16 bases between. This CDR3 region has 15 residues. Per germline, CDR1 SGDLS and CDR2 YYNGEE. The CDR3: CASSASLSVIDTQYF. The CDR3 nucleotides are TGTGCCAGCAGCGCTTCGCTCTCGGTGATAGATACGCAGTATTTT.

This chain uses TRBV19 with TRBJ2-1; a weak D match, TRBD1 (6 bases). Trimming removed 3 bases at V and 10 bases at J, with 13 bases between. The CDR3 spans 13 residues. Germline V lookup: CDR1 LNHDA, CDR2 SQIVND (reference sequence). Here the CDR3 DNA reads TGTGCCAGTAGTATTCGGCAGGGGATCGAGCAGTTCTTC. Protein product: CASSIRQGIEQFF.

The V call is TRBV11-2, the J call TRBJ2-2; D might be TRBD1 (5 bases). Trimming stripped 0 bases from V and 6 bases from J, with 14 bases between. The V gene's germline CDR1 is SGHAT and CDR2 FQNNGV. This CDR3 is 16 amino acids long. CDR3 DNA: TGTGCCAGCAGCTTAGATTATCGGATCAGGGCCGGGGAGCTGTTTTTT. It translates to CASSLDYRIRAGELFF. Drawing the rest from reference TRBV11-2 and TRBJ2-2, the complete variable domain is EAGVAQSPRYKIIEKRQSVAFWCNPISGHATLYWYQQILGQGPKLLIQFQNNGVVDDSQLPKDRFSAERLKGVDSTLKIQPAKLEDSAVYLCASSLDYRIRAGELFFGEGSRLTVL.

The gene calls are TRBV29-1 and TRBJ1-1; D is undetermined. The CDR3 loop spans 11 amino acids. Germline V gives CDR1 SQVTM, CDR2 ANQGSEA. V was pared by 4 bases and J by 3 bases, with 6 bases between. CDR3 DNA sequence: TGCAGCGTTGGAGGCTACACTGAAGCTTTCTTT. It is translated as CSVGGYTEAFF.

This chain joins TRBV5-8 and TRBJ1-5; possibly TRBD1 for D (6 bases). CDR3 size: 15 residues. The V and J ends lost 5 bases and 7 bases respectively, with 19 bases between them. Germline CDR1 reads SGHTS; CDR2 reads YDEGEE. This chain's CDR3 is CASSFRGNTHQPQHF. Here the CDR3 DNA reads TGTGCCAGCAGTTTCAGGGGCAACACACACCAGCCCCAGCATTTT.

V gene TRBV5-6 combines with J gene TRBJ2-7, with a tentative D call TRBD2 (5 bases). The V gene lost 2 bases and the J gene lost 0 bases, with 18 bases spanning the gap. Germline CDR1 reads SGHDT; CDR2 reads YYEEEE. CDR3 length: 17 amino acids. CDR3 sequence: CASSFDPRRGYSYEQYF. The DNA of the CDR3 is TGTGCCAGCAGCTTCGACCCCCGACGGGGTTACTCCTACGAGCAGTACTTC.

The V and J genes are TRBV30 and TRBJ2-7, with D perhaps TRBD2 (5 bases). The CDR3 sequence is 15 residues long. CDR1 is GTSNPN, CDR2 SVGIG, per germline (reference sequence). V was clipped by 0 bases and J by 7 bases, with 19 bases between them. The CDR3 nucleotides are TGTGCCTGGAGTGTAAGCCGGGGAGTTCCACGAGAGCAGTACTTC. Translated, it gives CAWSVSRGVPREQYF.

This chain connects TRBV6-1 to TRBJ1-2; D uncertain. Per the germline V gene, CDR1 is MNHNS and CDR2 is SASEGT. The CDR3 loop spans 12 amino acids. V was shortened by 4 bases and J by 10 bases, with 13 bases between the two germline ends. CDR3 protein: CASSGLTVDYTF. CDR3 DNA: TGTGCCAGCAGTGGACTGACTGTGGACTACACCTTC.

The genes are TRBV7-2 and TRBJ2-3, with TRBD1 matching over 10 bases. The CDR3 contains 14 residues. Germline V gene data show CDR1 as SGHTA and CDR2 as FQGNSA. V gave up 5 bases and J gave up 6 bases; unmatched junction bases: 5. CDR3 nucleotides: TGTGCCAGCAGCCGGGACAGGGGTGTGGATACGCAGTATTTT. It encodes CASSRDRGVDTQYF.

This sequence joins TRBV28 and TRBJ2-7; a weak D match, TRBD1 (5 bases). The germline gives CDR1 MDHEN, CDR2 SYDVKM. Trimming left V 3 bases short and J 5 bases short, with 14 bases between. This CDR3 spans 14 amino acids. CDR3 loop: CASSFLQGGHEQYF. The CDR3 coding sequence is TGTGCCAGCAGTTTTCTTCAGGGTGGACACGAGCAGTACTTC.

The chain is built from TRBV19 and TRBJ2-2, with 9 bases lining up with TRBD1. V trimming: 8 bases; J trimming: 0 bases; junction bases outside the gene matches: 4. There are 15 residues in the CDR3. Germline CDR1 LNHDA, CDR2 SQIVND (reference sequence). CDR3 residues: CASFRQGANTGELFF. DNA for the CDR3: TGTGCCAGTTTTCGACAGGGGGCGAACACCGGGGAGCTGTTTTTT.

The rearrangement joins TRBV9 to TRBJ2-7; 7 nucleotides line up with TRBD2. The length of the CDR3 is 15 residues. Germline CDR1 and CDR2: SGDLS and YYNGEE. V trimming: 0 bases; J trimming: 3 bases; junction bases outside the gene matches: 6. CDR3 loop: CASSVGGRAVYEQYF. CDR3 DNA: TGTGCCAGCAGCGTAGGGGGGAGGGCCGTCTACGAGCAGTACTTC.

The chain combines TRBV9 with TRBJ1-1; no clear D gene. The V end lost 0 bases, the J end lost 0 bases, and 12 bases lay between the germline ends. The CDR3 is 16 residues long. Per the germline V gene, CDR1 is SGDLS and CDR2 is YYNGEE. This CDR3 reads CASSVGEGFMNTEAFF. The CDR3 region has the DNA TGTGCCAGCAGCGTAGGGGAGGGATTCATGAACACTGAAGCTTTCTTT.